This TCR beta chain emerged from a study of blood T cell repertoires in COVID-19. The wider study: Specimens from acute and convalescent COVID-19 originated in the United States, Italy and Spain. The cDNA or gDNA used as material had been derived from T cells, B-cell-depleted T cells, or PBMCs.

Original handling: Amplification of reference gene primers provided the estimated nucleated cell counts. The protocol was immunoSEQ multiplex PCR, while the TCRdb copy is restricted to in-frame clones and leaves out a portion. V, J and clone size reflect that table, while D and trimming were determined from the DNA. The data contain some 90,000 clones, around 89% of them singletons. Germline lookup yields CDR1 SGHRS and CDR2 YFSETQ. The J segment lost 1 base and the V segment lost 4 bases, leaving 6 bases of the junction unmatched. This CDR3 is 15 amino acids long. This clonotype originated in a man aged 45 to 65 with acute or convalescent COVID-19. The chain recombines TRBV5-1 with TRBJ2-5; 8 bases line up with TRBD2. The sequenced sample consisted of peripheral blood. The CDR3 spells CASSARTSSQETQYF. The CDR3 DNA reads TGCGCCAGCAGCGCGCGGACTAGCAGCCAAGAGACCCAGTACTTC.